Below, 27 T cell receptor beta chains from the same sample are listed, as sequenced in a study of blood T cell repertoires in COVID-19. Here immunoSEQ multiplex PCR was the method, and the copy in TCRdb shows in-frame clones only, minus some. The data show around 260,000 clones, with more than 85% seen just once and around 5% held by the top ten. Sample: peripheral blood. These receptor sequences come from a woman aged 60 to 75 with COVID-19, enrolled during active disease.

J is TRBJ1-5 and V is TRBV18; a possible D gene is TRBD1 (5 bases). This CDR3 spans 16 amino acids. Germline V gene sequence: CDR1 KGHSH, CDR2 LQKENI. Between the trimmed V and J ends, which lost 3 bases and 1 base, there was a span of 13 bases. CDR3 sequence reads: CASSPQQASSNQPQHF. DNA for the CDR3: TGTGCCAGCTCACCTCAACAGGCCTCGAGCAATCAGCCCCAGCATTTT. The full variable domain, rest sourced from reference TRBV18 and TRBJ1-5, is NAGVMQNPRHLVRRRGQEARLRCSPMKGHSHVYWYRQLPEEGLKFMVYLQKENIIDESGMPKERFSAEFPKEGPSILRIQQVVRGDSAAYFCASSPQQASSNQPQHFGDGTRLSIL.

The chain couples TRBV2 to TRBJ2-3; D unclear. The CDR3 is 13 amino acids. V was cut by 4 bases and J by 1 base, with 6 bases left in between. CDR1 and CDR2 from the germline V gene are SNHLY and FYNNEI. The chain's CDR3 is CASSAPGTDTQYF. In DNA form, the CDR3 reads TGTGCCAGCAGTGCCCCAGGCACAGATACGCAGTATTTT.

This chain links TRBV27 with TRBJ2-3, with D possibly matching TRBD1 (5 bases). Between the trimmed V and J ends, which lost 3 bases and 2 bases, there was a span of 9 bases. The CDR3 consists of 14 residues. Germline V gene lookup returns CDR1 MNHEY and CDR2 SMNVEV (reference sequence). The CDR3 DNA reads TGTGCCAGCAGTTTTGGGGCGGCCACAGATACGCAGTATTTT. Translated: CASSFGAATDTQYF.

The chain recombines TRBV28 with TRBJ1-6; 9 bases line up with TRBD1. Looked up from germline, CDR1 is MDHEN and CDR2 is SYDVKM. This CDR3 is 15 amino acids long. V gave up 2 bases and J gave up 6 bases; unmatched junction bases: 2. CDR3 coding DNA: TGTGCCAGCAGTTTAGGACAGGGGCTTAATTCACCCCTCCACTTT. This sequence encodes CASSLGQGLNSPLHF.

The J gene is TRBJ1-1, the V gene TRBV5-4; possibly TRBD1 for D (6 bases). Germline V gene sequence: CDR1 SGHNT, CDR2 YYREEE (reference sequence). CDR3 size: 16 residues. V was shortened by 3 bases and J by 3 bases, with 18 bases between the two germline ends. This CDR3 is CASSSAKGGLHTEAFF. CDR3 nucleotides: TGTGCCAGCAGCTCCGCCAAGGGGGGGCTGCACACTGAAGCTTTCTTT.

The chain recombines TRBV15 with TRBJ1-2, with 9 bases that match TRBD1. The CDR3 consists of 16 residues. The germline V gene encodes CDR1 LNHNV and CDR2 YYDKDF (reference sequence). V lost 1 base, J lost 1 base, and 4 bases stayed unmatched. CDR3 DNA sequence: TGTGCCACCAGCAGAGTGGTGACAGGGGGTAACTATGGCTACACCTTC. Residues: CATSRVVTGGNYGYTF. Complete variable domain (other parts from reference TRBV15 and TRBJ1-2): DAMVIQNPRYQVTQFGKPVTLSCSQTLNHNVMYWYQQKSSQAPKLLFHYYDKDFNNEADTPDNFQSRRPNTSFCFLDIRSPGLGDTAMYLCATSRVVTGGNYGYTFGSGTRLTVV.

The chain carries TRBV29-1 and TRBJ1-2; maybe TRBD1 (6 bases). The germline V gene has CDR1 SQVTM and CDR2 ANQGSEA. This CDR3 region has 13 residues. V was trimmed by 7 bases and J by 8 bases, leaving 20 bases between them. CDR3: CSGWAGAQGGYTF. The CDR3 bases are TGCAGCGGCTGGGCAGGGGCCCAGGGGGGCTACACCTTC.

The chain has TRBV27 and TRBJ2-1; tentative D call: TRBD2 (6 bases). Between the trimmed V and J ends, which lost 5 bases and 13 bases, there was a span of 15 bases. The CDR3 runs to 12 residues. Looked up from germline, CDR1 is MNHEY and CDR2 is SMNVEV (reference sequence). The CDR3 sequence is CASSPTGLLQFF. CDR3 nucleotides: TGTGCCAGCAGTCCCACGGGACTCCTTCAGTTCTTC.

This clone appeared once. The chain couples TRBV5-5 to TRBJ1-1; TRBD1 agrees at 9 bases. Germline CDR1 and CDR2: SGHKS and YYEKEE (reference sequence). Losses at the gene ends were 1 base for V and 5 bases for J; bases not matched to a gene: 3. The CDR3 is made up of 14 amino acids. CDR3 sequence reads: CASSLTGGSTEAFF. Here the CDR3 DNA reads TGTGCCAGCAGCTTGACAGGGGGCAGTACTGAAGCTTTCTTT.

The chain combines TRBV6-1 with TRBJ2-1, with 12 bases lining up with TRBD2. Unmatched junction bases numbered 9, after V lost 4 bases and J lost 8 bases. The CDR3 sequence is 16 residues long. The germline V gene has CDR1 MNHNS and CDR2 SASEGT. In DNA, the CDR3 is TGTGCCAGCAGTGGGACTAGCGGGGACGTTCGGGATGAGCAGTTCTTC. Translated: CASSGTSGDVRDEQFF.

This CDR3 reads CASSPRQGGSTNEKLFF. The CDR3 DNA sequence: TGTGCCAGCAGTCCCCGACAGGGCGGTTCGACTAATGAAAAACTGTTTTTT. The chain employs TRBV27 and TRBJ1-4; the match to TRBD1 covers 7 bases. The CDR3 spans 17 residues. CDR1 and CDR2 from the germline V gene are MNHEY and SMNVEV (reference sequence). V lost 5 bases and J lost 2; bases outside the gene matches: 11.

CDR3: CASSSPGTAKGNTEAFF. The CDR3 region has the DNA TGTGCCAGCAGCTCCCCTGGGACAGCCAAGGGAAACACTGAAGCTTTCTTT. The rearrangement links TRBV7-8 to TRBJ1-1; 7 positions agree with TRBD1. Germline V gene sequence: CDR1 SGHVS, CDR2 FQNEAQ. The CDR3 loop spans 17 amino acids. The ends lost 4 bases at V and 2 bases at J; junction bases unmatched: 13.

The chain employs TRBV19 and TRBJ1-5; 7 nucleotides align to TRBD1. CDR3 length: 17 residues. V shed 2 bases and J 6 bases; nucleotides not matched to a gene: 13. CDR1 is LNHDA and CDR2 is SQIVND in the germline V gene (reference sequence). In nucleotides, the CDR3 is TGTGCCAGTAGTATACCAGAGGGCAGGGGGTCGGGTCAGCCCCAGCATTTT. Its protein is CASSIPEGRGSGQPQHF.

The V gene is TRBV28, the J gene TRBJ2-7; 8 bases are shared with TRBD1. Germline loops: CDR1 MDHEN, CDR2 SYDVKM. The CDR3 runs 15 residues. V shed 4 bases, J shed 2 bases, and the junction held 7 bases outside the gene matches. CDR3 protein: CASSSRQGQTYEQYF. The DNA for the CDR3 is TGTGCCAGCAGTTCCAGACAGGGGCAGACCTACGAGCAGTACTTC. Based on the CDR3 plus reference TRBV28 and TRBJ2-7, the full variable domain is DVKVTQSSRYLVKRTGEKVFLECVQDMDHENMFWYRQDPGLGLRLIYFSYDVKMKEKGDIPEGYSVSREKKERFSLILESASTNQTSMYLCASSSRQGQTYEQYFGPGTRLTVT.

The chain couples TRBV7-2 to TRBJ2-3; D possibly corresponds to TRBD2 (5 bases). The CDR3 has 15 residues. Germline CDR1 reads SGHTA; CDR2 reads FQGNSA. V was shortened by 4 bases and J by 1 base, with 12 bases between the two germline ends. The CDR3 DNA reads TGTGCCAGCAGCTCCCTGCCCGGGGGCACAGATACGCAGTATTTT. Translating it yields CASSSLPGGTDTQYF.

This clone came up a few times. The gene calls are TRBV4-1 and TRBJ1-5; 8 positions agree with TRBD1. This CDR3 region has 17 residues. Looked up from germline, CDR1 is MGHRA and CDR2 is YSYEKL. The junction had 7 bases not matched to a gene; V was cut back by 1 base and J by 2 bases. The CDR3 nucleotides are TGCGCCAGCAGCCAAGTGCCAGGGGGCGTGGGCAATCAGCCCCAGCATTTT. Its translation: CASSQVPGGVGNQPQHF.

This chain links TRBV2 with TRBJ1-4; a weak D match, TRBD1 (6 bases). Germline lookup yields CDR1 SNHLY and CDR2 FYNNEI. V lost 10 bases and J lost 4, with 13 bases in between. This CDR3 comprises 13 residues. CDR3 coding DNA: TGTGCCACCCACAGGGCGAATAATGAAAAACTGTTTTTT. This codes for CATHRANNEKLFF.

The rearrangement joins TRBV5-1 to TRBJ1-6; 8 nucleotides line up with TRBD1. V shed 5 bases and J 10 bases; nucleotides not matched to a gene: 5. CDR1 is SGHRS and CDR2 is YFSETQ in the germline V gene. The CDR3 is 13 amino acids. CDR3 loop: CASRTGEESPLHF. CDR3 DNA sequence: TGCGCCAGCAGGACAGGGGAGGAATCACCCCTCCACTTT.

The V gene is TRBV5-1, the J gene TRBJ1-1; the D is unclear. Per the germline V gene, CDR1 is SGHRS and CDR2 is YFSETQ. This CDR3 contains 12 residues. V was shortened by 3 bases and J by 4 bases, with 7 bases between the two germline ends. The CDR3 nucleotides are TGCGCCAGCAGCTCTACGGGCACTGAAGCTTTCTTT. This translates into CASSSTGTEAFF.

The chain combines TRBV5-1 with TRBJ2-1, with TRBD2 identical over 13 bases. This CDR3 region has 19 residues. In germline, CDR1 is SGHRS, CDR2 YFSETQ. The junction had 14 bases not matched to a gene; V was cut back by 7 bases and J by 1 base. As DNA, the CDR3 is TGCGCCAGCGACCCTTCCGGGACTAGCGGGATTGGGTCCTACAATGAGCAGTTCTTC. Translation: CASDPSGTSGIGSYNEQFF.

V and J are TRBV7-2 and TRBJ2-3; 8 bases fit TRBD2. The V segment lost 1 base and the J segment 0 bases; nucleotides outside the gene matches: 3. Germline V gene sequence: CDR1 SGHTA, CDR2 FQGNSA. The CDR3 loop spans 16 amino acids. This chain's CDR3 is CASSLGGLVSTDTQYF. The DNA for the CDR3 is TGTGCCAGCAGCTTAGGGGGACTAGTAAGCACAGATACGCAGTATTTT.

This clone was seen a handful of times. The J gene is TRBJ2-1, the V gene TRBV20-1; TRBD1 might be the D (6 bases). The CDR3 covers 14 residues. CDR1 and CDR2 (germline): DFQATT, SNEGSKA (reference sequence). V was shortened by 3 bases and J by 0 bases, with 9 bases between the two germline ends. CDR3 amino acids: CSASDRNSYNEQFF. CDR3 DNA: TGCAGTGCTAGTGACAGGAACTCCTACAATGAGCAGTTCTTC.

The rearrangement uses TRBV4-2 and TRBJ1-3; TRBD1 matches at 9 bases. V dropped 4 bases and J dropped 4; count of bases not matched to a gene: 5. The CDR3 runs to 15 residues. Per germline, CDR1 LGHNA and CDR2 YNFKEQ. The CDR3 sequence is CASSRPGTGGNTIYF. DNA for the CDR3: TGTGCCAGCAGCCGCCCCGGGACAGGGGGAAACACCATATATTTT.

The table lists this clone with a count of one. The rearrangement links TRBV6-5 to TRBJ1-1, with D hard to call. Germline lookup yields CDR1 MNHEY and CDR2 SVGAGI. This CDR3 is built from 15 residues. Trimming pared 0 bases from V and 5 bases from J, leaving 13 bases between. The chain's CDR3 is CASSYSGFGGTEAFF. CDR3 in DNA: TGTGCCAGCAGTTACTCGGGGTTCGGCGGGACTGAAGCTTTCTTT.

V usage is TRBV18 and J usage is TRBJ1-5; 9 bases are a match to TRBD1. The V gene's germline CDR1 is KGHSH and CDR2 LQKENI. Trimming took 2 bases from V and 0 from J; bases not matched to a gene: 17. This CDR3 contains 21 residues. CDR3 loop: CASSPTSRVPGQGTSNQPQHF. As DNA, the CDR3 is TGTGCCAGCTCACCAACCTCTCGAGTCCCGGGACAGGGAACTAGCAATCAGCCCCAGCATTTT.

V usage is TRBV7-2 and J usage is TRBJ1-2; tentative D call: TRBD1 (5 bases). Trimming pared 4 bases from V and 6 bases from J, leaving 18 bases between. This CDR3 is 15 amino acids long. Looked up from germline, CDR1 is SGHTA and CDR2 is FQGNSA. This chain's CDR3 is CASSSPFRGGDGYTF. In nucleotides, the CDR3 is TGTGCCAGCAGCTCGCCATTTAGAGGAGGGGATGGCTACACCTTC.

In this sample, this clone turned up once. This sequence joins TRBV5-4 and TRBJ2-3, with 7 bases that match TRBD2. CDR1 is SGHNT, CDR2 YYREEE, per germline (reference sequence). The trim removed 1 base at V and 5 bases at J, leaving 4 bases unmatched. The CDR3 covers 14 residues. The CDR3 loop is CASSLYQREDTQYF. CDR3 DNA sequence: TGTGCCAGCAGCTTGTACCAGCGGGAAGATACGCAGTATTTT.